This paragraph reports one TCR beta chain. Its antigen specificity is not known. No much larger clonotype is one base removed from it; base qualities were not supplied. These data come from a study of T cell repertoires in cytomegalovirus infection (dated by TCRdb to between 2018 and 2021). At the level of the whole study: Alongside well-studied HLA-B-restricted epitopes, the peptide stimulations were aimed at recently identified HLA-C-restricted CMV epitopes, whose presentation resists viral immunomodulation. The HLA type of each donor mattered for the analysis, because public TCR beta signatures pointed to carriage of CMV infection along with the matching HLA type. Here is what the overall study found, with its caveats: The ex vivo response was dominated by HLA-C-restricted CMV-specific TCR beta clonotypes, which also provided the single most frequent clonotype in two of eight donors. Cumulative frequency of public TCR beta family members discriminated carriers of CMV infection plus the relevant HLA type in this cohort and an independent approximately 350-donor cohort.

Sequencing used an Illumina HiSeq 1500. The raw public data were reprocessed by TCRdb itself: fastp quality trimming at Q25, MiXCR clonotype calling, in-frame beta chains only. Every CDR3 protein is listed once, alongside the most common genes and DNA of its rows. The sample profile shows about 740,000 distinct CDR3 sequences; around a third of them were found once. Of the sample, 18% falls within the top ten clones. What this sample's treatment or condition label stands for: in vitro stimulation with specific CMV peptide epitopes to enrich CMV-specific T cells. V sheds 3 bases and J sheds 0 bases, leaving 8 bases between their ends. For CDR1 and CDR2, the germline V gene lists MNHEY and SVGAGI. Including cysteine and phenylalanine, the CDR3 has 14 amino acids. The retained sequence is limited to the CDR3, 42 bases, with the frame set at the first base.

The receptor's source is a human donor in good health (CMV status not recorded). Some clones in this sample may be carry-over from other donors' samples. The rearrangement combines TRBV6-5 with TRBJ1-1, with the D segment identity uncertain. This specimen consisted of cultured PBMCs, obtained from culture after CMV antigen stimulation. The CDR3 is CASSYNRVNTEAFF. The sequence in DNA is TGTGCCAGCAGTTATAACAGAGTGAACACTGAAGCTTTCTTT.